The 16 T cell receptor beta chains presented below share a single source sample, sequenced in a study of CD8 T cells in Susac syndrome. After extraction with the RNeasy kit, about 0.5 to 1 ug of the RNA was reverse transcribed using random hexamers. TCRdb ran MiXCR on the immunoSEQ multiplex PCR reads and lists one entry per CDR3 protein. The data hold 77,000 or so distinct CDR3 sequences, with roughly 94% observed a single time. Sequencing was performed on CD8+ T cells from PBMCs. The receptors originated from a human donor with multiple sclerosis.

The rearrangement links TRBV27 to TRBJ2-5; tentatively, D is TRBD2 (7 bases). The germline gives CDR1 MNHEY, CDR2 SMNVEV (reference sequence). V lost 5 bases to trimming and J lost 2 bases, with 18 bases between them. CDR3 length: 16 amino acids. The CDR3 sequence: CASSLAGARGQETQYF. The CDR3, as DNA: TGTGCCAGCAGTCTCGCGGGGGCGAGGGGTCAAGAGACCCAGTACTTC.

J is TRBJ1-1 and V is TRBV7-9, with TRBD1 matching over 11 bases. This CDR3 contains 15 residues. In germline, CDR1 is SEHNR, CDR2 FQNEAQ (reference sequence). J gave up 1 base and V 4 bases, and 2 bases lay outside the gene matches. This CDR3 is CASSWGQGENTEAFF. CDR3 coding DNA: TGTGCCAGCAGCTGGGGACAGGGGGAGAACACTGAAGCTTTCTTT.

The V call is TRBV4-2, the J call TRBJ2-7; TRBD2 matches 7 bases. CDR3 length equals 12 residues. V gave up 10 bases and J gave up 4 bases; unmatched junction bases: 7. CDR1 LGHNA and CDR2 YNFKEQ come from the germline V gene. The CDR3 is CATAGVGYEQYF. CDR3 DNA sequence: TGTGCCACCGCGGGAGTGGGATACGAGCAGTACTTC.

This chain joins TRBV12-3 or TRBV12-4 and TRBJ1-2, with D perhaps TRBD1 (6 bases). The CDR3 spans 15 residues. Trimming cost V 6 bases and J 6 bases, with 20 bases left between them. As DNA, the CDR3 is TGTGCCAGCAGCCGAGGGGGGGAAAACCGAAATGGCTACACCTTC. Amino acids: CASSRGGENRNGYTF.

This clonotype came up once. This chain links TRBV9 with TRBJ1-6, with 9 positions matching TRBD1. V lost 4 bases, J lost 5 bases, and 4 bases stayed unmatched. The germline CDR1 and CDR2 sequences are SGDLS and YYNGEE. The CDR3 is made up of 15 amino acids. CDR3 bases: TGTGCCAGCAGCTCCGGACAGGGGAATAATTCACCCCTCCACTTT. This sequence encodes CASSSGQGNNSPLHF.

The chain is built from TRBV27 and TRBJ2-7; either TRBD1 or TRBD2 may supply D (5 bases each). Trimming left V 0 bases short and J 3 bases short, with 12 bases between. CDR1 and CDR2 (germline): MNHEY, SMNVEV (reference sequence). The CDR3 loop spans 15 amino acids. CDR3 protein: CASSLSPGPNYEQYF. The CDR3 DNA is TGTGCCAGCAGTTTATCTCCGGGACCGAACTACGAGCAGTACTTC.

The V call is TRBV20-1, the J call TRBJ2-7; 9 bases align to TRBD1. V trimming: 3 bases; J trimming: 5 bases; junction bases outside the gene matches: 8. Germline V gives CDR1 DFQATT, CDR2 SNEGSKA (reference sequence). CDR3 size: 14 residues. CDR3 region: CSARPGQGFNEQYF. The CDR3 nucleotides are TGCAGTGCTAGGCCGGGACAGGGATTTAACGAGCAGTACTTC.

V is TRBV7-2 and J is TRBJ2-4, with D tentatively TRBD2 (7 bases). Trimming cost V 11 bases and J 2 bases, with 16 bases left between them. The CDR3 is made up of 14 amino acids. From germline, CDR1 is SGHTA and CDR2 FQGNSA. CDR3 amino acids: CAHKGEGTKNIQYF. The CDR3 coding sequence is TGTGCCCACAAGGGGGAGGGAACCAAAAACATTCAGTACTTC.

V is TRBV5-1 and J is TRBJ2-5; TRBD1 matches at 7 bases. CDR1 and CDR2 (germline): SGHRS, YFSETQ. V lost 4 bases and J lost 1; bases outside the gene matches: 7. CDR3 length: 15 residues. CDR3 nucleotides: TGCGCCAGCAGCAGGCCCCAGGGGGTCCAAGAGACCCAGTACTTC. This encodes CASSRPQGVQETQYF.

The CDR3 sequence: CASSVDTGLGNTIYF. In DNA form, the CDR3 reads TGTGCCAGCAGCGTAGATACAGGGCTTGGAAACACCATATATTTT. The chain joins TRBV9 to TRBJ1-3, with D perhaps TRBD1 (6 bases). CDR1 SGDLS and CDR2 YYNGEE come from the germline V gene. This CDR3 contains 15 residues. V lost 0 bases and J lost 3, with 10 bases in between.

The V gene is TRBV7-9, the J gene TRBJ2-7, with D tentatively TRBD1 or TRBD2 (5 bases each). Germline CDR1 and CDR2: SEHNR and FQNEAQ (reference sequence). Trimming pared 4 bases from V and 5 bases from J, leaving 24 bases between. This CDR3 is built from 17 residues. CDR3 region: CASSSPGIGQGNHEQYF. The CDR3 DNA reads TGTGCCAGCAGCTCACCGGGGATTGGGCAGGGAAACCACGAGCAGTACTTC.

The rearrangement links TRBV30 to TRBJ1-5; possible D gene TRBD1, 5 bases. The CDR3 contains 13 residues. The germline V gene encodes CDR1 GTSNPN and CDR2 SVGIG (reference sequence). Trimming stripped 0 bases from V and 9 bases from J, with 12 bases between. This CDR3 reads CAWSVFGTPPQHF. CDR3 DNA sequence: TGTGCCTGGAGTGTATTTGGGACCCCGCCCCAGCATTTT.

This sequence joins TRBV27 and TRBJ1-3; D ambiguous. V lost 5 bases, J lost 0 bases, and 11 bases lay in between. In germline, CDR1 is MNHEY, CDR2 SMNVEV (reference sequence). The CDR3 is made up of 15 amino acids. The CDR3 DNA follows: TGTGCCAGCAGTATCGGTATCAGCTCTGGAAACACCATATATTTT. It is translated as CASSIGISSGNTIYF.

The chain has TRBV19 and TRBJ2-6; 8 bases agree with TRBD1. Germline-derived CDR1 and CDR2 are LNHDA and SQIVND (reference sequence). The CDR3 contains 17 residues. Trimming at V came to 3 bases and at J to 2 bases, leaving 6 bases not matched to a gene. The CDR3 spells CASSINSGGAGANVLTF. CDR3 in DNA: TGTGCCAGTAGTATCAACTCAGGGGGCGCTGGGGCCAACGTCCTGACTTTC.

The chain combines TRBV28 with TRBJ2-3; D uncertain. Germline V gene sequence: CDR1 MDHEN, CDR2 SYDVKM. V was trimmed by 2 bases and J by 4 bases, leaving 13 bases between them. CDR3 length: 15 residues. CDR3 sequence (DNA): TGTGCCAGCAGTTTAGATCGGACCCGCCCAGATACGCAGTATTTT. Protein: CASSLDRTRPDTQYF.

The J gene is TRBJ1-2, the V gene TRBV23-1, with D unresolved. TRBV23-1 is an ORF, with its function uncertain. The CDR3 covers 20 residues. V shed 6 bases and J shed 4 bases, with 33 bases lying between them. The DNA for the CDR3 is TGCGCCAGCAGCCTCGCCGTGCCGGCCAGTGAAAAGGTGCGAGTCTATGGCTACACCTTC. It codes for CASSLAVPASEKVRVYGYTF.